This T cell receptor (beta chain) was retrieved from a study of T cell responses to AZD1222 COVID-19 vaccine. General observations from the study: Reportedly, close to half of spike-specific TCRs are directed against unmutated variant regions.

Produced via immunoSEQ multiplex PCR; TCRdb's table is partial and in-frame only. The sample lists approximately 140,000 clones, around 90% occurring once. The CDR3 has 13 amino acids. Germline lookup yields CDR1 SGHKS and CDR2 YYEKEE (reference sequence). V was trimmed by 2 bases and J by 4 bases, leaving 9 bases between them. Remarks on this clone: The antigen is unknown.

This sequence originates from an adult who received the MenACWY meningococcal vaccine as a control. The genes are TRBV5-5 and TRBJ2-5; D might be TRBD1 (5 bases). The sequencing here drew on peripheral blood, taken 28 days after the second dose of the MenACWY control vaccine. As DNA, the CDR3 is TGTGCCAGCAGCTTTTCGGACACAGAGACCCAGTACTTC. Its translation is CASSFSDTETQYF.